This T cell receptor beta chain was found in a study of regulatory T cells in long-lasting Graves disease. Sequencing libraries for TCR beta were prepared with iRepertoire HTBI primers and Arm-PCR of CDR3 regions. Each CDR3 protein is one row after TCRdb ran MiXCR on the multiplex PCR reads. The sample has a few hundred thousand distinct CDR3 sequences; roughly 23% are singletons. Time point described: persistent/refractory GD, antithyroid drugs over 5 years with positive TRAb. The authors made the TCR library using RNA they extracted from PBMCs. In this cohort, patients came from an endocrinology department located in Xi'an, China. The V gene's germline CDR1 is DFQATT and CDR2 SNEGSKA (reference sequence). CDR3 length: 14 residues. V gave up 5 bases and J gave up 6 bases; unmatched junction bases: 10. Overall study findings and caveats: Persistent Graves' disease cases displayed lower TCR diversity than newly diagnosed ones.

In regard to this clonotype: What it recognizes is unknown.

This receptor was obtained from a woman in her forties with Graves disease. The material sequenced was peripheral blood mononuclear cells (PBMCs), taken when the disease was refractory, from a patient treated with antithyroid drugs. The V gene is TRBV20-1, the J gene TRBJ2-1; 7 bases agree with TRBD2. As DNA, the CDR3 is TGCAGTGCTCGTGGGCTAGCGGAATCCAATGAGCAGTTCTTC. This encodes CSARGLAESNEQFF.